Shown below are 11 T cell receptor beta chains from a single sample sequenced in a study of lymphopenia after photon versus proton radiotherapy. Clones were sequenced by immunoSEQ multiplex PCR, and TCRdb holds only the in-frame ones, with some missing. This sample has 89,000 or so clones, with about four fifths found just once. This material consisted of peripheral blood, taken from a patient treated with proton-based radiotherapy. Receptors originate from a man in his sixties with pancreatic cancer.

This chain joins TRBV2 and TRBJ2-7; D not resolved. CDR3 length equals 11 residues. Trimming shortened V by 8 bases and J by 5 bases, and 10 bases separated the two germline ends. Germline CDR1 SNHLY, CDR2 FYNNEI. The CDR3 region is CASSLRNEQYF. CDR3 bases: TGTGCCAGCTCCCTCAGGAACGAGCAGTACTTC.

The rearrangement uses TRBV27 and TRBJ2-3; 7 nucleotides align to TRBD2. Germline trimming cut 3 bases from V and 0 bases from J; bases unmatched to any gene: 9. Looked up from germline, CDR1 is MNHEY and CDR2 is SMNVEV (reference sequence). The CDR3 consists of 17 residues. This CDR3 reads CASSLFASGSSTDTQYF. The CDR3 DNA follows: TGTGCCAGCAGTTTGTTCGCTAGCGGCTCTAGCACAGATACGCAGTATTTT.

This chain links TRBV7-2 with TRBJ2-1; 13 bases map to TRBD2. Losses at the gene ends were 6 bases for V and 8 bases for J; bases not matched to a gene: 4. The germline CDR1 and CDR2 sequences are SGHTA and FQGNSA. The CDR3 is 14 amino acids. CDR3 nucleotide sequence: TGTGCCAGCAGTCGGACTAGCGGGAGTGATGAGCAGTTCTTC. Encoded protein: CASSRTSGSDEQFF.

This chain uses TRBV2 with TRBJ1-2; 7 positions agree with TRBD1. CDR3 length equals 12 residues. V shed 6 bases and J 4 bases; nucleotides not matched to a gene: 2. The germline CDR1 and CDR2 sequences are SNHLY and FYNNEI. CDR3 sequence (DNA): TGTGCCAGCAGGAGGACAGGCTATGGCTACACCTTC. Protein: CASRRTGYGYTF.

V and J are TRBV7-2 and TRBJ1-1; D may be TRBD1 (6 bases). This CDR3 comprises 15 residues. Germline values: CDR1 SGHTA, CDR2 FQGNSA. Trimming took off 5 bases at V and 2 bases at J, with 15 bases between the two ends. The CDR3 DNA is TGTGCCAGCAGCCGAGGGGGTTTCGCCAACACTGAAGCTTTCTTT. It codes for CASSRGGFANTEAFF.

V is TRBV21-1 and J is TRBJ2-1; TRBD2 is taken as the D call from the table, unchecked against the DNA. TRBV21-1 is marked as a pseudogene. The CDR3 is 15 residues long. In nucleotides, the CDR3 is TGTGCCACCACCCCACTTGAGCGGGAGCGGTATGAGCAGTTCTTC. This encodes CATTPLERERYEQFF.

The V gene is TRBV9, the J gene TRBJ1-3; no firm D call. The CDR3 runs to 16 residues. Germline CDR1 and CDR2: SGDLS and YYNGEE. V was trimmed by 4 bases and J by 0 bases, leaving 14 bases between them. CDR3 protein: CASSHKLGSSGNTIYF. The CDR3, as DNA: TGTGCCAGCAGCCATAAATTAGGGAGCTCTGGAAACACCATATATTTT.

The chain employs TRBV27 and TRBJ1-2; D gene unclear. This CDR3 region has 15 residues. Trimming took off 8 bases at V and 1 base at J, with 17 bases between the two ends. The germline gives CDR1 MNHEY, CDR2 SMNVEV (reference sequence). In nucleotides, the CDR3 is TGTGCCAGCCGCTCCATAGGGATCGGTAACTATGGCTACACCTTC. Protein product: CASRSIGIGNYGYTF.

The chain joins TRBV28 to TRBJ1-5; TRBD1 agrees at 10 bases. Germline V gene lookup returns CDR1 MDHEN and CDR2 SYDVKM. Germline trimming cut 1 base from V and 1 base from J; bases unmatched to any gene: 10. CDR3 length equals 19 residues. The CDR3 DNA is TGTGCCAGCAGTTTATTAATGACAGGGGGCTTGGGAAGCAATCAGCCCCAGCATTTT. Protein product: CASSLLMTGGLGSNQPQHF.

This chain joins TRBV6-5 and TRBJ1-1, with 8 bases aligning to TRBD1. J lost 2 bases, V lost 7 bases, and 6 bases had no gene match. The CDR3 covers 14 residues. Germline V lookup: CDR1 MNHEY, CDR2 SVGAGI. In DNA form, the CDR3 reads TGTGCCAGCACTCCGGACAGGGTAAACACTGAAGCTTTCTTT. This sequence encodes CASTPDRVNTEAFF.

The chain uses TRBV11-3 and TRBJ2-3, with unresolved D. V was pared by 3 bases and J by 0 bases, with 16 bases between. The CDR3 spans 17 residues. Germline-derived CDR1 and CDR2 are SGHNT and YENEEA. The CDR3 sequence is CASSLGLRDASTDTQYF. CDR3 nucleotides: TGTGCCAGCAGCTTGGGATTGCGCGACGCTAGCACAGATACGCAGTATTTT.